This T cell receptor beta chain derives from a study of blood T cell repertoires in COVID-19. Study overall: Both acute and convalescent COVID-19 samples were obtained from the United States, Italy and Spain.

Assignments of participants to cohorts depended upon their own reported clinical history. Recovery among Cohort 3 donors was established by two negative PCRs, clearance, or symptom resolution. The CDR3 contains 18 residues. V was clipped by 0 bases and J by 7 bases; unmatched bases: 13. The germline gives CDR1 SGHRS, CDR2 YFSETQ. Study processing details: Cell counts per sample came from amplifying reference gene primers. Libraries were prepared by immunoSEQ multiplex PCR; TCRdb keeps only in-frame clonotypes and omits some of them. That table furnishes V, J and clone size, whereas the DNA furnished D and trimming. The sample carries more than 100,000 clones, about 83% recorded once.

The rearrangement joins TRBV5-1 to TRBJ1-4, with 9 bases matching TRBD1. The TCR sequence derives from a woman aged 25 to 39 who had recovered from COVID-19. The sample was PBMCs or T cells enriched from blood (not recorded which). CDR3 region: CASSLGAGTGKDSEKLFF. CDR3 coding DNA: TGCGCCAGCAGCTTGGGGGCCGGGACAGGGAAGGATAGTGAAAAACTGTTTTTT.